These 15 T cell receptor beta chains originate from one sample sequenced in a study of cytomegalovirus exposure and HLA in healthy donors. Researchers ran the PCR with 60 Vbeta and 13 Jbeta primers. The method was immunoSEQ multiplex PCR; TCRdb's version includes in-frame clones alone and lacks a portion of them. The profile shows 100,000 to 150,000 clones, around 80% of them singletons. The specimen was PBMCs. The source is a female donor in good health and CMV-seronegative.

The CDR3 nucleotides are TGTGCCAGCAGCCCCCGACCCGGACAGGGGGGGACGTGGGAGCAGTACTTC. It translates to CASSPRPGQGGTWEQYF. This chain links TRBV7-9 with TRBJ2-7, with 10 positions matching TRBD1. The junction had 17 bases not matched to a gene; V was cut back by 5 bases and J by 7 bases. The V gene's germline CDR1 is SEHNR and CDR2 FQNEAQ (reference sequence). This CDR3 is built from 17 residues.

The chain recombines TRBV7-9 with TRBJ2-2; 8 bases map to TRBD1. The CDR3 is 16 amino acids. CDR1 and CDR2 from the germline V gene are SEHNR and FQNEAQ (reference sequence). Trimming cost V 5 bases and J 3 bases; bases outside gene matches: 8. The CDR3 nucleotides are TGTGCCAGCAGCGCCAGGGGGCGGCAGGACACCGGGGAGCTGTTTTTT. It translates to CASSARGRQDTGELFF. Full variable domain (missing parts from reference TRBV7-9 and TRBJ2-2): DTGVSQNPRHKITKRGQNVTFRCDPISEHNRLYWYRQTLGQGPEFLTYFQNEAQLEKSRLLSDRFSAERPKGSFSTLEIQRTEQGDSAMYLCASSARGRQDTGELFFGEGSRLTVL.

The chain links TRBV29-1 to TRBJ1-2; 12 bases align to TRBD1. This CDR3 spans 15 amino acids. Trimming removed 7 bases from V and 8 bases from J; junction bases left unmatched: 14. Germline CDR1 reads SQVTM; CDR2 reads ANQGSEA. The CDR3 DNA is TGCAGCGCTCCAACTTCGGGACAGGGGGCAGTCGGCTACACCTTC. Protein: CSAPTSGQGAVGYTF.

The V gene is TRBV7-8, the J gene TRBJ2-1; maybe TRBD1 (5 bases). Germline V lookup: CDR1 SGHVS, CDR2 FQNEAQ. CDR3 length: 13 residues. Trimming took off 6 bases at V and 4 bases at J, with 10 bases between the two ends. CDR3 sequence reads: CASRTGQYNEQFF. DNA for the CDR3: TGTGCCAGCAGGACTGGACAATACAATGAGCAGTTCTTC.

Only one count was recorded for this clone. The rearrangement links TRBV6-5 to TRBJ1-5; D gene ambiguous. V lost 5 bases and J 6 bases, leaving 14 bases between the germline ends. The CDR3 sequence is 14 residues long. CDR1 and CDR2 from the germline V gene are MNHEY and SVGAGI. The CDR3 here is CASSRSSTGQPQHF. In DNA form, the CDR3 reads TGTGCCAGCAGTCGGTCTTCAACGGGTCAGCCCCAGCATTTT.

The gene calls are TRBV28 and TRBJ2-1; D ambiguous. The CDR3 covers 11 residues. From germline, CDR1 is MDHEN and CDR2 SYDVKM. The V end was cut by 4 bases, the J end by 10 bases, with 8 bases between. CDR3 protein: CASSSRTEQFF. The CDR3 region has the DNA TGTGCCAGCAGTTCGCGAACCGAGCAGTTCTTC.

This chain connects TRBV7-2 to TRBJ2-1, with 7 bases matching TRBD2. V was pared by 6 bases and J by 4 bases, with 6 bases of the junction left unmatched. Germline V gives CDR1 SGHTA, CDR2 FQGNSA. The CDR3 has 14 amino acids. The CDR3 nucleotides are TGTGCCAGCAGTCTAGCGGAGCTATACAATGAGCAGTTCTTC. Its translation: CASSLAELYNEQFF.

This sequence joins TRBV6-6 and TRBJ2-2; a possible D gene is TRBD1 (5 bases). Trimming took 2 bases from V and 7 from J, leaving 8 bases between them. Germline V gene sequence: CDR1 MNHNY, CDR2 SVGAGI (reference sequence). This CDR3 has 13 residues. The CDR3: CASSYEGVGELFF. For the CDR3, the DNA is TGTGCCAGCAGTTACGAAGGGGTCGGGGAGCTGTTTTTT.

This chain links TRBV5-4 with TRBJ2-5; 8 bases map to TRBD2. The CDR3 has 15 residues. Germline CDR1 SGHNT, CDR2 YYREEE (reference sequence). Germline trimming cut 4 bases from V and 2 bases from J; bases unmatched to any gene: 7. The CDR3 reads CASSEESGRQETQYF. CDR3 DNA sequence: TGTGCCAGCAGCGAGGAGAGCGGGAGACAAGAGACCCAGTACTTC. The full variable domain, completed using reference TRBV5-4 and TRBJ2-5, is ETGVTQSPTHLIKTRGQQVTLRCSSQSGHNTVSWYQQALGQGPQFIFQYYREEENGRGNFPPRFSGLQFPNYSSELNVNALELDDSALYLCASSEESGRQETQYFGPGTRLLVL.

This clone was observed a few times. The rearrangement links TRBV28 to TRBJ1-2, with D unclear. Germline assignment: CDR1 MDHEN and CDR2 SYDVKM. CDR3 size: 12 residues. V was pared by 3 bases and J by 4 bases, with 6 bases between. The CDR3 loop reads CASSFGVYGYTF. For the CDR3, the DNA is TGTGCCAGCAGTTTCGGGGTCTATGGCTACACCTTC.

The CDR3 here is CAWSVGQGSPDTQYF. DNA of the CDR3: TGTGCCTGGAGTGTAGGGCAGGGGTCCCCGGATACGCAGTATTTT. The J gene is TRBJ2-3, the V gene TRBV30, with D perhaps TRBD1 (6 bases). The V gene lost 0 bases and the J gene lost 6 bases, with 16 bases spanning the gap. The CDR3 contains 15 residues. Germline CDR1 and CDR2: GTSNPN and SVGIG (reference sequence).

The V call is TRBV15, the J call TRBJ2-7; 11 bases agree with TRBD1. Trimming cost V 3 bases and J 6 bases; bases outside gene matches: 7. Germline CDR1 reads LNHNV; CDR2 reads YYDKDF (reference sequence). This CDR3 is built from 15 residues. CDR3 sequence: CATSRGGQGVTEQYF. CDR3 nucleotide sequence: TGTGCCACCAGCAGGGGGGGACAGGGGGTGACCGAGCAGTACTTC. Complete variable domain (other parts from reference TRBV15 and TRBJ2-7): DAMVIQNPRYQVTQFGKPVTLSCSQTLNHNVMYWYQQKSSQAPKLLFHYYDKDFNNEADTPDNFQSRRPNTSFCFLDIRSPGLGDTAMYLCATSRGGQGVTEQYFGPGTRLTVT.

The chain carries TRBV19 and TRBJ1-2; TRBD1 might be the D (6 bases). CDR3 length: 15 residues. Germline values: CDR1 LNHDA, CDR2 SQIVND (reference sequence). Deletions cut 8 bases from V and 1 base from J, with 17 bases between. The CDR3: CASSRTGNDNYGYTF. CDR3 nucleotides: TGTGCCAGTTCAAGAACAGGGAATGATAACTATGGCTACACCTTC. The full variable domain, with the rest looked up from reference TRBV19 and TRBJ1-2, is DGGITQSPKYLFRKEGQNVTLSCEQNLNHDAMYWYRQDPGQGLRLIYYSQIVNDFQKGDIAEGYSVSREKKESFPLTVTSAQKNPTAFYLCASSRTGNDNYGYTFGSGTRLTVV.

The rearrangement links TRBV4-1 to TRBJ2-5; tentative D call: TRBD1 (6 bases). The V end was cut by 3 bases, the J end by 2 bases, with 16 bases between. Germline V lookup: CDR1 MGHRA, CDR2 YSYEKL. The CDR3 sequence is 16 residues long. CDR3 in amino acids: CASSQNSGTPQETQYF. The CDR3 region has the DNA TGCGCCAGCAGCCAGAACTCCGGGACACCACAAGAGACCCAGTACTTC.

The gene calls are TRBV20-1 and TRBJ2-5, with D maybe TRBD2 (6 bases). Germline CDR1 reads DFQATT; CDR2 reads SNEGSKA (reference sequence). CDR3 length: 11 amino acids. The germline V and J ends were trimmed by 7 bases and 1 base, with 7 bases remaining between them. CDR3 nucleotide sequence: TGCAGTGTAGCGGTCCAAGAGACCCAGTACTTC. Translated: CSVAVQETQYF.